A single sample is the source of the 20 T cell receptor beta chains below, sequenced in a study of blood T cell repertoires in COVID-19. The repertoire was sequenced with immunoSEQ multiplex PCR; TCRdb's copy has only in-frame clones and lacks some. The sample carries around 160,000 clones, roughly 80% recorded once. Sequencing was carried out using peripheral blood. These TCRs come from a middle-aged woman with active or convalescent COVID-19.

The V and J genes are TRBV29-1 and TRBJ2-3; 7 bases match TRBD1. Germline-derived CDR1 and CDR2 are SQVTM and ANQGSEA. The CDR3 runs 12 residues. V lost 6 bases, J lost 4 bases, and 4 bases stayed unmatched. CDR3 in amino acids: CSVRQGPDTQYF. The CDR3 DNA reads TGCAGCGTACGACAGGGCCCAGATACGCAGTATTTT.

This clone appeared a few times. This chain joins TRBV19 and TRBJ2-3; 8 positions match TRBD1. Germline V CDR1 and CDR2: LNHDA, SQIVND (reference sequence). This CDR3 region has 14 residues. Losses at the gene ends were 7 bases for V and 1 base for J; bases not matched to a gene: 4. The CDR3 loop is CASTDRGRTDTQYF. CDR3 nucleotide sequence: TGTGCCAGTACCGACAGGGGACGCACAGATACGCAGTATTTT.

The genes are TRBV7-9 and TRBJ1-2; D unresolved. Trimming pared 1 base from V and 5 bases from J, leaving 11 bases between. Germline V lookup: CDR1 SEHNR, CDR2 FQNEAQ (reference sequence). This CDR3 has 14 amino acids. The CDR3: CASSLDAGWYGYTF. The DNA of the CDR3 is TGTGCCAGCAGCTTAGATGCGGGCTGGTATGGCTACACCTTC.

The chain carries TRBV4-1 and TRBJ2-3; tentatively, D is TRBD1 (5 bases). V shed 0 bases and J shed 2 bases, with 6 bases lying between them. This CDR3 has 14 amino acids. Germline V gene sequence: CDR1 MGHRA, CDR2 YSYEKL. The CDR3 coding sequence is TGCGCCAGCAGCCAAGACAGGGTCACAGATACGCAGTATTTT. Its translation: CASSQDRVTDTQYF.

This clone was counted ten times or more. The chain carries TRBV4-1 and TRBJ2-1, with 11 nucleotides matching TRBD2. Germline V gives CDR1 MGHRA, CDR2 YSYEKL. The CDR3 loop spans 15 amino acids. Trimming took 4 bases from V and 2 from J; bases not matched to a gene: 1. The CDR3 bases are TGCGCCAGCAGCCCGACTAGCGGGGCCTACAATGAGCAGTTCTTC. Translated: CASSPTSGAYNEQFF.

This clone was seen a handful of times. V gene TRBV27 combines with J gene TRBJ1-2; 8 bases match TRBD1. Trimming at V came to 4 bases and at J to 3 bases, leaving 4 bases not matched to a gene. The CDR3 spans 14 residues. Germline CDR1 and CDR2: MNHEY and SMNVEV (reference sequence). The CDR3 DNA reads as TGTGCCAGCAGTTCTAAGACAGGGGACTATGGCTACACCTTC. It encodes CASSSKTGDYGYTF.

This clone showed up just a few times. V gene TRBV10-3 combines with J gene TRBJ1-3, with a tentative D call TRBD1 (5 bases). The V and J ends lost 10 bases and 0 bases respectively, with 19 bases between them. The CDR3 is 16 residues long. Germline CDR1 reads ENHRY; CDR2 reads SYGVKD. The CDR3 spells CATNPAGPVSGNTIYF. CDR3 sequence (DNA): TGTGCCACGAACCCCGCAGGGCCCGTCTCTGGAAACACCATATATTTT.

The V call is TRBV5-8, the J call TRBJ1-5, with TRBD1 identical over 9 bases. CDR3 size: 16 residues. Germline CDR1 and CDR2: SGHTS and YDEGEE. Trimming cost V 1 base and J 4 bases; bases outside gene matches: 6. CDR3 sequence (DNA): TGTGCCAGCAGCTTGCTGGGACAGGGAGCTAATCAGCCCCAGCATTTT. Translating gives CASSLLGQGANQPQHF. The full variable domain, rest sourced from reference TRBV5-8 and TRBJ1-5, is EAGVTQSPTHLIKTRGQQATLRCSPISGHTSVYWYQQALGLGLQFLLWYDEGEERNRGNFPPRFSGRQFPNYSSELNVNALELEDSALYLCASSLLGQGANQPQHFGDGTRLSIL.

This chain joins TRBV7-2 and TRBJ2-5; 10 bases match TRBD2. V shed 5 bases, J shed 5 bases, and the junction held 11 bases outside the gene matches. The CDR3 sequence is 16 residues long. Germline V gene data show CDR1 as SGHTA and CDR2 as FQGNSA. Written as DNA, the CDR3 is TGTGCCAGCAGCCAAGTGGGACTAGCGACGGGGGAGACCCAGTACTTC. Protein product: CASSQVGLATGETQYF.

The J gene is TRBJ1-1, the V gene TRBV19; no clear D gene. The CDR3 loop spans 13 amino acids. Germline loops: CDR1 LNHDA, CDR2 SQIVND (reference sequence). The V gene lost 1 base and the J gene lost 1 base, with 4 bases spanning the gap. In DNA form, the CDR3 reads TGTGCCAGTAGTATAGTACAGAACACTGAAGCTTTCTTT. It encodes CASSIVQNTEAFF.

The chain is built from TRBV3-1 (or the pseudogene TRBV3-2) and TRBJ2-7; 8 bases line up with TRBD1. V shed 4 bases, J shed 3 bases, and the junction held 5 bases outside the gene matches. The CDR3 loop spans 14 amino acids. Germline lookup yields CDR1 LGHDT and CDR2 YNNKEL (reference sequence). CDR3 nucleotide sequence: TGTGCCAGCAGCCCACTCGGACAGGGCTACGAGCAGTACTTC. Its protein is CASSPLGQGYEQYF.

The chain carries TRBV3-1 (or the pseudogene TRBV3-2) and TRBJ2-1; maybe TRBD2 (6 bases). The length of the CDR3 is 15 residues. CDR1 LGHDT and CDR2 YNNKEL come from the germline V gene (reference sequence). V lost 4 bases and J 2 bases, leaving 12 bases between the germline ends. Here the CDR3 reads CASSLLGGTYNEQFF. CDR3 coding DNA: TGTGCCAGCAGCCTGCTTGGGGGGACCTACAATGAGCAGTTCTTC.

This chain links TRBV5-4 with TRBJ1-3; TRBD1 agrees at 7 bases. The V and J ends lost 4 bases and 2 bases, in that order; junction bases with no gene match: 12. From germline, CDR1 is SGHNT and CDR2 YYREEE (reference sequence). This CDR3 contains 17 residues. The CDR3 region has the DNA TGTGCCAGCAGCCTTACGACAGGGAACTTGGCTGGAAACACCATATATTTT. As protein: CASSLTTGNLAGNTIYF. The full variable domain, in which reference TRBV5-4 and TRBJ1-3 provide the parts outside the CDR3, is ETGVTQSPTHLIKTRGQQVTLRCSSQSGHNTVSWYQQALGQGPQFIFQYYREEENGRGNFPPRFSGLQFPNYSSELNVNALELDDSALYLCASSLTTGNLAGNTIYFGEGSWLTVV.

The rearrangement links TRBV2 to TRBJ2-7; 8 nucleotides line up with TRBD1. The CDR3 runs to 15 residues. V shed 4 bases and J 0 bases; nucleotides not matched to a gene: 5. Germline loops: CDR1 SNHLY, CDR2 FYNNEI. CDR3 DNA sequence: TGTGCCAGCAGTGCCCCCGGGACAGGCTCCTACGAGCAGTACTTC. Residues: CASSAPGTGSYEQYF.

The chain employs TRBV4-3 and TRBJ1-2; tentatively, D is TRBD1 (5 bases). The CDR3 covers 16 residues. Trimming left V 0 bases short and J 3 bases short, with 14 bases between. Germline CDR1 and CDR2: LGHNA and YSLEER. CDR3 protein: CASSQDKTAPYYGYTF. The CDR3 DNA is TGCGCCAGCAGCCAAGATAAGACAGCTCCATACTATGGCTACACCTTC.

The chain joins TRBV24-1 to TRBJ2-3; 8 bases match TRBD1. Germline V gene lookup returns CDR1 KGHDR and CDR2 SFDVKD. V gave up 4 bases and J gave up 1 base; unmatched junction bases: 3. The CDR3 consists of 15 residues. The CDR3 loop reads CATSDLDRGTDTQYF. Here the CDR3 DNA reads TGTGCCACCAGTGACCTGGACAGGGGCACAGATACGCAGTATTTT.

The rearrangement links TRBV28 to TRBJ1-2, with D hard to call. This CDR3 has 15 amino acids. The V gene's germline CDR1 is MDHEN and CDR2 SYDVKM. V was cut by 1 base and J by 0 bases, with 9 bases left in between. CDR3 sequence (DNA): TGTGCCAGCAGTTTATACCAGGAAGCTAACTATGGCTACACCTTC. It encodes CASSLYQEANYGYTF.

The rearrangement uses TRBV9 and TRBJ2-7; the D is unclear. Trimming removed 0 bases at V and 0 bases at J, with 10 bases between. The CDR3 totals 15 residues. Germline values: CDR1 SGDLS, CDR2 YYNGEE. CDR3 sequence reads: CASSVALGGSYEQYF. The CDR3, as DNA: TGTGCCAGCAGCGTAGCTCTAGGCGGCTCCTACGAGCAGTACTTC.

Details on this clone: Compared with germline, one end of the junction differs, possibly owing to a read error. The chain combines TRBV4-1 with TRBJ1-2; TRBD1 matches 7 bases. The CDR3 spans 13 residues. Germline values: CDR1 MGHRA, CDR2 YSYEKL. This CDR3 reads CASSQDLGQPSLF. The CDR3 DNA reads as TGCGCCAGCAGCCAAGATTTGGGACAGCCGAGTCTCTTC.

A remark on this clone: It is likely a read error, because the conserved phenylalanine at the end of the CDR3 is missing. The DNA is left out, because the CDR3 cannot be placed on it with certainty; the CDR3 is given as TCRdb lists it. The V call is TRBV7-9, the J call TRBJ1-1. In germline, CDR1 is SEHNR, CDR2 FQNEAQ (reference sequence). With termini counted, the CDR3 has 13 amino acids. The CDR3 loop reads CASAKRGRLLLRI.